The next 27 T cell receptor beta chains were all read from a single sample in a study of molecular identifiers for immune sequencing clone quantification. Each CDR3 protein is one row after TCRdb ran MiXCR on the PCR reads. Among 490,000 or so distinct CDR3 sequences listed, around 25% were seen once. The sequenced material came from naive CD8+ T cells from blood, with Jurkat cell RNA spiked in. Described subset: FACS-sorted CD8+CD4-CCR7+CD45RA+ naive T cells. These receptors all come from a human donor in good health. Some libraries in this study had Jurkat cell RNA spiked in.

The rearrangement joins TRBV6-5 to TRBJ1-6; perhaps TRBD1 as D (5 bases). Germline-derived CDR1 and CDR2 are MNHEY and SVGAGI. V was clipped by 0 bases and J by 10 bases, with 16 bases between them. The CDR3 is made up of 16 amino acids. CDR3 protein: CASSYSGTVGYSPLHF. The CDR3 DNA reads TGTGCCAGCAGTTACTCGGGGACGGTGGGGTACTCACCCCTCCACTTT.

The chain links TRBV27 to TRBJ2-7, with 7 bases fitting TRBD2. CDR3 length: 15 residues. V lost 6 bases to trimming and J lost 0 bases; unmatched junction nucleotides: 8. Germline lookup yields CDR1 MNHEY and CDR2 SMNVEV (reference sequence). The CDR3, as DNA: TGTGCCAGCAGAAGCGGGAAGGGGATCTCCTACGAGCAGTACTTC. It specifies CASRSGKGISYEQYF.

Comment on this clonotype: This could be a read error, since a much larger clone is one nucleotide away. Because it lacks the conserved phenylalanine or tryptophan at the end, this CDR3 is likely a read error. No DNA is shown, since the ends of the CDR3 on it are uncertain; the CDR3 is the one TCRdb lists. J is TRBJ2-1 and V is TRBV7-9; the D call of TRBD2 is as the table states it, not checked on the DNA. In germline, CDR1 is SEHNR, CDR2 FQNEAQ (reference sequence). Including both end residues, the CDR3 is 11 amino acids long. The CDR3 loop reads CASSVPGLHFL.

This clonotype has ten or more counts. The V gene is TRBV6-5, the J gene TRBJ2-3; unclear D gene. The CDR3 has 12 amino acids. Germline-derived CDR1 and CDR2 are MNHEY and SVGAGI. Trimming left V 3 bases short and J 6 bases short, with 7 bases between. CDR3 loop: CASSYDGDTQYF. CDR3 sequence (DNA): TGTGCCAGCAGTTATGACGGGGATACGCAGTATTTT.

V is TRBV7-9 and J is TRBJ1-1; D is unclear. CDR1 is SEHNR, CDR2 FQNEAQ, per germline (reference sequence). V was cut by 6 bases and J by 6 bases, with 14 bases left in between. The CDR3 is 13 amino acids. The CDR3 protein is CASRADSLSEAFF. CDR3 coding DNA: TGTGCCAGCAGAGCAGATAGTCTCTCTGAAGCTTTCTTT.

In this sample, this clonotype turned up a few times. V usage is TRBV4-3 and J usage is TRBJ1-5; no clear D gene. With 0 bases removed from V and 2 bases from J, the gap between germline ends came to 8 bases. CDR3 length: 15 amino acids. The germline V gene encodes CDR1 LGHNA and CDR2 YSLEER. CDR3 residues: CASSQDISGNQPQHF. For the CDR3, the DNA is TGCGCCAGCAGCCAAGATATCAGTGGCAATCAGCCCCAGCATTTT.

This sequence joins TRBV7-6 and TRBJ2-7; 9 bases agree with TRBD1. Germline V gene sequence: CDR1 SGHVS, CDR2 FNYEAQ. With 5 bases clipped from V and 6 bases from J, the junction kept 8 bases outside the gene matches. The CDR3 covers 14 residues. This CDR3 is CASSNTDRGCEQYF. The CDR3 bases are TGTGCCAGCAGCAATACAGACAGGGGGTGCGAGCAGTACTTC.

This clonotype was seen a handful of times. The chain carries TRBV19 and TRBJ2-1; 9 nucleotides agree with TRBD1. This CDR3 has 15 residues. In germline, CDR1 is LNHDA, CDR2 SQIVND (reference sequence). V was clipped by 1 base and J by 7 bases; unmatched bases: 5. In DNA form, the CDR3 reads TGTGCCAGTAGTATAGCCATGACAGGGGGGAATGAGCAGTTCTTC. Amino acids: CASSIAMTGGNEQFF.

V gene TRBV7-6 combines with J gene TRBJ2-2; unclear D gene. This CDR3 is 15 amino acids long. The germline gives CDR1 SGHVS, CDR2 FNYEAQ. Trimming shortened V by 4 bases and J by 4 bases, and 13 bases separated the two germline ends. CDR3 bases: TGTGCCAGCAGCTCGGGTCTTAACCCCACCGGGGAGCTGTTTTTT. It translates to CASSSGLNPTGELFF.

CDR3 region: CASSLYSVGGPQETQYF. As DNA, the CDR3 is TGTGCCAGCAGTTTATATTCCGTGGGGGGGCCCCAAGAGACCCAGTACTTC. This rearrangement joins TRBV28 to TRBJ2-5, with D perhaps matching TRBD2 (7 bases). The CDR3 has 17 residues. The germline gives CDR1 MDHEN, CDR2 SYDVKM. V was pared by 1 base and J by 1 base, with 16 bases between.

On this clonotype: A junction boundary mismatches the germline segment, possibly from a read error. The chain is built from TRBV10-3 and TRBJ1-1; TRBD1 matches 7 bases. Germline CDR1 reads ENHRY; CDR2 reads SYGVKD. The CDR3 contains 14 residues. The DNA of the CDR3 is TGTACCATCAGGGAAGGGGGCTTGAACACTGAAGCTTTCTTT. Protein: CTIREGGLNTEAFF.

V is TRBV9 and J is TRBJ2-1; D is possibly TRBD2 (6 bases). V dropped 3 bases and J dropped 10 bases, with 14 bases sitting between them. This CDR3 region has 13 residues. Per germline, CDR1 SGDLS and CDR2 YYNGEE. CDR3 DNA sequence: TGTGCCAGCAGCGGGTCGCGCGGGAAGGAGCAGTTCTTC. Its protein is CASSGSRGKEQFF.

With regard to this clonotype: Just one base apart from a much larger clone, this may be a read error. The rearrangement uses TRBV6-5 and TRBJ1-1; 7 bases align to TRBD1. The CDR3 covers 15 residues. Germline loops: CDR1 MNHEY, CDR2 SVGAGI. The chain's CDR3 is CAGSPQGTVNTEAFF. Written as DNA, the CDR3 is TGTGCCGGCAGTCCACAGGGGACAGTCAACACTGAAGCTTTCTTT.

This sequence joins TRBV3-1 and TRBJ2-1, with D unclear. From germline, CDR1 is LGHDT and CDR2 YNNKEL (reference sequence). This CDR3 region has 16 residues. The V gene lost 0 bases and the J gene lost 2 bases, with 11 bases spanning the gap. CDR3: CASSQETPLPYNEQFF. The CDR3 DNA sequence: TGTGCCAGCAGCCAAGAGACCCCACTCCCCTACAATGAGCAGTTCTTC.

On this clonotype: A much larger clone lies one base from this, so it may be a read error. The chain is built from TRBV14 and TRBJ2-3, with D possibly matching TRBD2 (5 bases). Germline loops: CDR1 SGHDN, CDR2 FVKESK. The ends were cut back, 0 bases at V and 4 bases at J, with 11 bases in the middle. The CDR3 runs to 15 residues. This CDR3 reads CASSQDRDYPDTQYF. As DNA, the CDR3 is TGTGCCAGCAGCCAAGATCGAGACTACCCAGATACGCAGTATTTT. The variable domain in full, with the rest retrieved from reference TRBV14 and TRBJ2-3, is EAGVTQFPSHSVIEKGQTVTLRCDPISGHDNLYWYRRVMGKEIKFLLHFVKESKQDESGMPNNRFLAERTGGTYSTLKVQPAELEDSGVYFCASSQDRDYPDTQYFGPGTRLTVL.

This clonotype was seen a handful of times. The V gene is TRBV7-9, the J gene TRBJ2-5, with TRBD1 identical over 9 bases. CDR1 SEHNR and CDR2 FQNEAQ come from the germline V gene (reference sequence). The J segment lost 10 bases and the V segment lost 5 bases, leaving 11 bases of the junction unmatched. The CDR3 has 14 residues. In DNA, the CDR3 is TGTGCCAGCAGCCATCGGACAGGGGACAACGTCCAGTACTTC. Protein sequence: CASSHRTGDNVQYF.

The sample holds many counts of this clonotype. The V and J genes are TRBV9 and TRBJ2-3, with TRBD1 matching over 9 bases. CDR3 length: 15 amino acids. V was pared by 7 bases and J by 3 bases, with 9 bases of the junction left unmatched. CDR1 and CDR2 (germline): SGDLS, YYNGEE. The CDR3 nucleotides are TGTGCCAGCCGATCCGGGACAGGGTTGACAGATACGCAGTATTTT. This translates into CASRSGTGLTDTQYF. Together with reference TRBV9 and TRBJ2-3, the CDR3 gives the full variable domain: DSGVTQTPKHLITATGQRVTLRCSPRSGDLSVYWYQQSLDQGLQFLIQYYNGEERAKGNILERFSAQQFPDLHSELNLSSLELGDSALYFCASRSGTGLTDTQYFGPGTRLTVL.

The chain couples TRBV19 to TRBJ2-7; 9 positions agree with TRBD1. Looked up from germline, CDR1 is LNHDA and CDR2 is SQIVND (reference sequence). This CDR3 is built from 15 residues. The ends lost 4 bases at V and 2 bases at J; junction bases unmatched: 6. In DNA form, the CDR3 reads TGTGCCAGTAGTACCGGGACAGGGTACCCCTACGAGCAGTACTTC. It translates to CASSTGTGYPYEQYF.

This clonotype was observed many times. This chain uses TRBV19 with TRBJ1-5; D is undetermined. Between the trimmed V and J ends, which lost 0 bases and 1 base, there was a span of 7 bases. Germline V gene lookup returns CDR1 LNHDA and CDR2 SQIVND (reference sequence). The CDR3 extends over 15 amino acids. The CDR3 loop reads CASSIDLGSNQPQHF. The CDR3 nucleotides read TGTGCCAGTAGTATAGACTTGGGAAGCAATCAGCCCCAGCATTTT.

CDR3 residues: CASSAPDGGREQYF. In nucleotides, the CDR3 is TGTGCCAGCAGCGCACCCGACGGAGGAAGGGAGCAGTACTTC. The chain uses TRBV11-2 and TRBJ2-7; TRBD2 is a possible D gene (5 bases). Per the germline V gene, CDR1 is SGHAT and CDR2 is FQNNGV. This CDR3 region has 14 residues. V lost 5 bases and J lost 7, with 18 bases in between.

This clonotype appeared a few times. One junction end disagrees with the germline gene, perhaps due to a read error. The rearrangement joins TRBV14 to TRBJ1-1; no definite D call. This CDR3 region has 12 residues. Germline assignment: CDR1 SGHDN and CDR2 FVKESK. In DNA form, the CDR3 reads TGTGCCAGCAGCCCCGGCGGGCCTGATGCTTTCTTT. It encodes CASSPGGPDAFF.

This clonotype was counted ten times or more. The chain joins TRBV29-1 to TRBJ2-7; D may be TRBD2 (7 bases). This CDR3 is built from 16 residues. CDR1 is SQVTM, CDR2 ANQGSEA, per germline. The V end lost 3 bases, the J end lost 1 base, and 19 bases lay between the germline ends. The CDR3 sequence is CSVDRRGEGLSYEQYF. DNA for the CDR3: TGCAGCGTTGACCGTAGGGGGGAGGGCCTTTCCTACGAGCAGTACTTC.

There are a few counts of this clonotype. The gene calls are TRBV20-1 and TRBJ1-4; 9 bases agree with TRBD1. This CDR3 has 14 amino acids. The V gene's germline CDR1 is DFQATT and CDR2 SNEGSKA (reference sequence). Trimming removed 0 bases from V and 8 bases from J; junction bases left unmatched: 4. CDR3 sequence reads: CSAREGQGSEKLFF. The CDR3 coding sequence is TGCAGTGCTAGAGAGGGACAGGGATCGGAAAAACTGTTTTTT.

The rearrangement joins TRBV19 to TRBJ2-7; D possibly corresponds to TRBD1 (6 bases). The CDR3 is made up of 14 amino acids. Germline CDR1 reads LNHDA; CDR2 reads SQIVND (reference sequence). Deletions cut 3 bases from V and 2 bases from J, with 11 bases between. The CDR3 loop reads CASSIWGPAYEQYF. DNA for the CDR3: TGTGCCAGTAGTATTTGGGGGCCCGCCTACGAGCAGTACTTC.

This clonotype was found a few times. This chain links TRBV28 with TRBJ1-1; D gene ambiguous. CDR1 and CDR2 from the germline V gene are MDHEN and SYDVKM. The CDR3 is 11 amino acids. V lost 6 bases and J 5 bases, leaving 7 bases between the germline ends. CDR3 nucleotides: TGTGCCAGCAGAACTATTACTGAAGCTTTCTTT. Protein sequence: CASRTITEAFF.

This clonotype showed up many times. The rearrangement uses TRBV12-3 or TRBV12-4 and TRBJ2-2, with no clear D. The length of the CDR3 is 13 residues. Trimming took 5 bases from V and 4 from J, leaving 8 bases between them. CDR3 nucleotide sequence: TGTGCCAGCAGTGCCTATCGCACCGGGGAGCTGTTTTTT. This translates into CASSAYRTGELFF.

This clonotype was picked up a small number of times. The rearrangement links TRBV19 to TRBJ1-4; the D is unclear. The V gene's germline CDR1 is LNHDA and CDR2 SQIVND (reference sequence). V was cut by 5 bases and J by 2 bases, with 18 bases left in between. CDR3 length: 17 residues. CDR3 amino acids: CASSGGVDWATNEKLFF. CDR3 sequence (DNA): TGTGCCAGTAGTGGTGGTGTAGACTGGGCGACTAATGAAAAACTGTTTTTT.